Below are 20 T cell receptor beta chains sequenced from a single sample in a study of Graves' ophthalmopathy and Graves' hyperthyroidism (dated by TCRdb to 2017 to 2018). This sample was sequenced with an Illumina HiSeq 2000. TCR beta CDR3 regions were amplified from RNA transcripts for repertoire sequencing. The first round of RT-PCR was done with HTBI primers and the Qiagen OneStep RT-PCR kit, and was followed by a second round of multiplex PCR, then size selection and purification. Starting from the raw public reads, TCRdb applied fastp trimming at Q25, assembled clones with MiXCR and retained in-frame beta chains. Each entry merges the rows of one CDR3 protein and shows their most common DNA and genes. The sample data list around 470,000 distinct CDR3 sequences, and around 15% of these were observed just once. Over 7.5% of the sample comes from the top ten. Sequencing was carried out using blood. The source of these receptors is a woman under 40 with Graves' ophthalmopathy. Donor details come from another sample of the same person, matched by shared clones.

Many counts were recorded for this clonotype. The V call is TRBV5-5, the J call TRBJ2-5; 7 bases match TRBD1. V trimming: 4 bases; J trimming: 7 bases; junction bases outside the gene matches: 16. The CDR3 runs 16 residues. The V gene's germline CDR1 is SGHKS and CDR2 YYEKEE (reference sequence). The CDR3 is CASSPQIRQGKGTQYF. The CDR3 DNA sequence: TGTGCCAGCAGCCCTCAGATTCGACAGGGCAAGGGGACCCAGTACTTC. The variable domain in full, completed from reference TRBV5-5 and TRBJ2-5, reads DAGVTQSPTHLIKTRGQQVTLRCSPISGHKSVSWYQQVLGQGPQFIFQYYEKEERGRGNFPDRFSARQFPNYSSELNVNALLLGDSALYLCASSPQIRQGKGTQYFGPGTRLLVL.

There are a few counts of this clonotype. The genes are TRBV9 and TRBJ2-7; D is ambiguous. The germline V and J ends were trimmed by 0 bases and 1 base, with 8 bases remaining between them. CDR3 size: 14 residues. Germline V gene sequence: CDR1 SGDLS, CDR2 YYNGEE. In DNA form, the CDR3 reads TGTGCCAGCAGCGTAGGAGTTGGGTCCTACGAGCAGTACTTC. Residues: CASSVGVGSYEQYF.

The J gene is TRBJ1-6, the V gene TRBV27; the D gene is possibly TRBD1 (5 bases). The CDR3 is made up of 18 amino acids. V was cut by 3 bases and J by 7 bases, with 22 bases left in between. The germline V gene encodes CDR1 MNHEY and CDR2 SMNVEV (reference sequence). This CDR3 reads CASSFTGTSRFPNSPLHF. The CDR3 region has the DNA TGTGCCAGCAGTTTCACCGGGACGTCGCGTTTCCCCAATTCACCCCTCCACTTT.

The chain links TRBV7-8 to TRBJ2-5; 9 nucleotides line up with TRBD1. Germline V CDR1 and CDR2: SGHVS, FQNEAQ. Trimming took 1 base from V and 0 from J; bases not matched to a gene: 3. CDR3 length: 16 residues. The CDR3 loop reads CASSLVTGGYQETQYF. CDR3 bases: TGTGCCAGCAGCTTAGTGACAGGGGGTTACCAAGAGACCCAGTACTTC. Variable domain in full (rest from reference TRBV7-8 and TRBJ2-5): GAGVSQSPRYKVAKRGQDVALRCDPISGHVSLFWYQQALGQGPEFLTYFQNEAQLDKSGLPSDRFFAERPEGSVSTLKIQRTQQEDSAVYLCASSLVTGGYQETQYFGPGTRLLVL.

The chain carries TRBV5-1 and TRBJ2-3, with D uncertain. V was clipped by 4 bases and J by 3 bases, with 15 bases between them. The length of the CDR3 is 15 residues. Germline CDR1 is SGHRS and CDR2 is YFSETQ. The CDR3 DNA follows: TGCGCCAGCAGCGGGGTGGTAGGCAAGACAGATACGCAGTATTTT. Translating it yields CASSGVVGKTDTQYF.

In its sample, this clonotype was seen many times. The CDR3 DNA reads as TGTGCCACCAGCAGGGGACAGGGGGCGAAGAGCAATCAGCCCCAGCATTTT. It specifies CATSRGQGAKSNQPQHF. The chain has TRBV15 and TRBJ1-5, with 12 bases matching TRBD1. The CDR3 is 17 amino acids. From germline, CDR1 is LNHNV and CDR2 YYDKDF (reference sequence). With 3 bases clipped from V and 1 base from J, the junction kept 4 bases outside the gene matches.

This clonotype showed up many times. Its ends do not fully match the called genes, so a read error is possible. The chain recombines TRBV27 with TRBJ2-7; D is unclear. The CDR3 is 12 residues long. Germline V lookup: CDR1 MNHEY, CDR2 SMNVEV (reference sequence). The CDR3 sequence is CASGPPYYVQYF. The CDR3 DNA is TGTGCCAGCGGCCCTCCCTATTACGTGCAGTACTTC.

This clonotype occurred a few times. V is TRBV6-2 or TRBV6-3 and J is TRBJ2-1; D might be TRBD2 (5 bases). The CDR3 sequence is 14 residues long. Between the trimmed V and J ends, which lost 5 bases and 6 bases, there was a span of 14 bases. Per the germline V gene, CDR1 is MNHEY and CDR2 is SVGEGT. The CDR3 sequence is CASSERVVVNEQFF. The CDR3 DNA reads TGTGCCAGCAGTGAGAGGGTAGTGGTCAATGAGCAGTTCTTC.

The chain employs TRBV6-2 or TRBV6-3 and TRBJ2-6; D possibly corresponds to TRBD1 (6 bases). With 6 bases removed from V and 1 base from J, the gap between germline ends came to 10 bases. CDR1 MNHEY and CDR2 SVGEGT come from the germline V gene. The CDR3 spans 15 residues. The CDR3 region has the DNA TGTGCCAGCAGCTACAGGGTTTCTGGGGCCAACGTCCTGACTTTC. Its protein product is CASSYRVSGANVLTF.

The rearrangement joins TRBV2 to TRBJ2-2; 7 nucleotides align to TRBD1. The CDR3 consists of 16 residues. V was pared by 1 base and J by 4 bases, with 6 bases of the junction left unmatched. CDR1 is SNHLY, CDR2 FYNNEI, per germline. The CDR3 DNA follows: TGTGCCAGCAGTGAAGTAGAGACAGGGCTCACCGGGGAGCTGTTTTTT. It is translated as CASSEVETGLTGELFF.

This clonotype was observed many times. The rearrangement uses TRBV9 and TRBJ2-5; no definite D call. V lost 3 bases and J 3 bases, leaving 15 bases between the germline ends. The germline V gene has CDR1 SGDLS and CDR2 YYNGEE. This CDR3 has 15 amino acids. As DNA, the CDR3 is TGTGCCAGCAGCGCACGGACGGAAGAAGAAGAGACCCAGTACTTC. Residues: CASSARTEEEETQYF.

For this clonotype: A much larger clone differs by one base, so this may be a read error. The conserved phenylalanine or tryptophan normally closing the CDR3 is absent here, so this likely arose from a read error. The chain joins TRBV7-9 to TRBJ1-2, with D hard to call. Germline loops: CDR1 SEHNR, CDR2 FQNEAQ (reference sequence). V was trimmed by 3 bases and J by 4 bases, leaving 6 bases between them. The length of the CDR3 is 12 residues. The CDR3 sequence: CASSFDVYGYTV. CDR3 coding DNA: TGTGCCAGCAGCTTCGACGTCTATGGCTACACCGTC.

This rearrangement joins TRBV11-2 to TRBJ1-1; 9 positions match TRBD1. V lost 5 bases, J lost 4 bases, and 11 bases stayed unmatched. CDR1 and CDR2 from the germline V gene are SGHAT and FQNNGV. CDR3 length equals 16 residues. This CDR3 is CASSLGTGHVGTEAFF. The CDR3 region has the DNA TGTGCCAGCAGCCTCGGGACAGGGCACGTTGGCACTGAAGCTTTCTTT.

At least ten counts were recorded for this clonotype. The V and J genes are TRBV10-1 and TRBJ2-5, with 10 nucleotides matching TRBD2. The CDR3 covers 15 residues. The germline V gene encodes CDR1 WNHNN and CDR2 SYGVQD (reference sequence). Unmatched junction bases numbered 4, after V lost 4 bases and J lost 2 bases. The DNA for the CDR3 is TGCGCCAGCAGTGTTTCTAGCGGGGGACAAGAGACCCAGTACTTC. Amino acid sequence: CASSVSSGGQETQYF.

This clonotype was observed at least ten times. The chain couples TRBV18 to TRBJ1-2; D is uncertain. The germline V and J ends were trimmed by 3 bases and 0 bases, with 8 bases remaining between them. The CDR3 contains 14 residues. Germline loops: CDR1 KGHSH, CDR2 LQKENI. The CDR3 DNA sequence: TGTGCCAGCTCACCTCGCCAAACTAACTATGGCTACACCTTC. Its translation: CASSPRQTNYGYTF.

Ten or more counts support this clonotype. The chain carries TRBV29-1 and TRBJ1-2; maybe TRBD1 (5 bases). CDR1 and CDR2 from the germline V gene are SQVTM and ANQGSEA. With 0 bases removed from V and 7 bases from J, the gap between germline ends came to 12 bases. This CDR3 region has 13 residues. The CDR3 sequence: CSVEDRDYIGYTF. For the CDR3, the DNA is TGCAGCGTTGAAGATAGGGACTACATTGGCTACACCTTC.

This clonotype has ten or more counts. This chain joins TRBV12-3 or TRBV12-4 and TRBJ1-2, with D possibly being TRBD1 (6 bases). The V gene lost 6 bases and the J gene lost 8 bases, with 10 bases spanning the gap. The CDR3 covers 11 residues. CDR3 protein: CASRSGVGYTF. Written as DNA, the CDR3 is TGTGCCAGCAGGTCAGGGGTCGGCTACACCTTC.

This clonotype was found many times. The rearrangement joins TRBV2 to TRBJ1-1; no firm D call. This CDR3 spans 15 amino acids. Between the trimmed V and J ends, which lost 2 bases and 7 bases, there was a span of 17 bases. The germline V gene has CDR1 SNHLY and CDR2 FYNNEI. CDR3 protein: CASSEMGVLYDEAFF. The CDR3, as DNA: TGTGCCAGCAGTGAAATGGGAGTCCTCTACGATGAAGCTTTCTTT.

The sample holds many counts of this clonotype. The chain uses TRBV7-8 and TRBJ2-5, with D possibly being TRBD2 (6 bases). Per the germline V gene, CDR1 is SGHVS and CDR2 is FQNEAQ. The germline V and J ends were trimmed by 2 bases and 5 bases, with 15 bases remaining between them. The CDR3 extends over 15 amino acids. The CDR3 reads CASSLLSSEWETQYF. As DNA, the CDR3 is TGTGCCAGCAGCTTACTGTCTAGCGAATGGGAGACCCAGTACTTC.

This clonotype was seen ten or more times. The chain uses TRBV10-2 and TRBJ2-2; the D is unclear. The V end was cut by 8 bases, the J end by 4 bases, with 8 bases between. CDR1 WSHSY and CDR2 SAAADI come from the germline V gene. This CDR3 region has 12 residues. The CDR3 sequence is CASSDPTGELFF. In DNA form, the CDR3 reads TGCGCCAGCTCTGACCCCACCGGGGAGCTGTTTTTT.